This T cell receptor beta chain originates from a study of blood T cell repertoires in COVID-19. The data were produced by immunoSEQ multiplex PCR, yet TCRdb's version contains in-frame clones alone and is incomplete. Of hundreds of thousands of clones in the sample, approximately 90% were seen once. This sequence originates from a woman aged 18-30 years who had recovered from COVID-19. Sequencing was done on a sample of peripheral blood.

CDR3 DNA sequence: TGTGCCACCAGTGAGGGACTAGCGGGAGCGGATACGCAGTATTTT. It is translated as CATSEGLAGADTQYF. The chain carries TRBV24-1 and TRBJ2-3, with TRBD2 matching 14 bases. Germline CDR1 KGHDR, CDR2 SFDVKD. This CDR3 is built from 15 residues. The J segment lost 6 bases and the V segment lost 4 bases, leaving 2 bases of the junction unmatched.